This TCR beta chain was observed in a study of blood T cell repertoires in COVID-19. About the research overall: COVID-19 samples from acute and convalescent phases originated in the United States, Italy and Spain. T cells, B-cell-depleted T cells, or PBMCs supplied cDNA or gDNA.

Under the authors' procedure: For nucleated cells, counts were estimated from reference gene primer amplification. Clones were read by immunoSEQ multiplex PCR, and TCRdb kept only the in-frame ones, dropping some. V and J calls and clone size come straight from that table; D and trimming were deduced from the DNA. The sample lists around 110,000 clones; over 65% were seen once. The CDR3 consists of 16 residues. J was trimmed by 4 bases and V by 2 bases; bases with no gene match: 3. Germline V CDR1 and CDR2: MNHNS, SASEGT. The chain is built from TRBV6-1 and TRBJ2-3, with TRBD2 matching 13 bases. The TCR originated in a young man with acute or convalescent COVID-19. The specimen sequenced was peripheral blood. CDR3 DNA sequence: TGTGCCAGCAGTGAATCGGGGACTAGCGGGGCAGATACGCAGTATTTT. Its translation is CASSESGTSGADTQYF.